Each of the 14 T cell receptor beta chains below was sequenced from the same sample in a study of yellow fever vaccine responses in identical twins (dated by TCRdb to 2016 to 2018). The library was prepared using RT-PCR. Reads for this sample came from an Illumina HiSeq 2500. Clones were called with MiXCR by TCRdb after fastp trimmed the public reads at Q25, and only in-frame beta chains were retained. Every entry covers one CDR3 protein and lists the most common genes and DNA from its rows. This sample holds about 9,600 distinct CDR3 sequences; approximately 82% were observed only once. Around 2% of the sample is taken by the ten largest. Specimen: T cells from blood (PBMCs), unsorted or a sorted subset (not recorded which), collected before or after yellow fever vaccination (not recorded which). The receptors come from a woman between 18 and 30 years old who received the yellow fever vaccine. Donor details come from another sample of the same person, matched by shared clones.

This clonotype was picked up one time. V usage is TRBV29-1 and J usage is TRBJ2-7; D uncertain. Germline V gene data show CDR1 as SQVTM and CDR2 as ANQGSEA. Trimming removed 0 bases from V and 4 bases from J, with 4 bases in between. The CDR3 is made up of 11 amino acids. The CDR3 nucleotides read TGCAGCGTTGAAGAGCGGTACGAGCAGTACTTC. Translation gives CSVEERYEQYF.

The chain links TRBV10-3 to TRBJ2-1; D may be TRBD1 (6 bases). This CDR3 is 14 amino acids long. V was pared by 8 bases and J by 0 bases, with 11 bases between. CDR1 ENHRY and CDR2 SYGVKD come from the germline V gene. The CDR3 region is CAIGAGVSYNEQFF. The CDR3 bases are TGTGCCATCGGGGCAGGGGTCTCCTACAATGAGCAGTTCTTC.

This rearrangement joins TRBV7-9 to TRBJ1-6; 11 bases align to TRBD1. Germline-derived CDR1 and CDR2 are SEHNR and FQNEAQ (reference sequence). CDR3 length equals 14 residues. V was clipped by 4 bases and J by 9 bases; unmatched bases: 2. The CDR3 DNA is TGTGCCAGCAGCTGGGACAGGGGGACTTCACCCCTCCACTTT. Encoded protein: CASSWDRGTSPLHF.

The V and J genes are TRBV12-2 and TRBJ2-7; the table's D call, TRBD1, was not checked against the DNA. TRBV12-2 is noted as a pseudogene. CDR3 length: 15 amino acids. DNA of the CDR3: TGTGCAAGTCGCTCGATGGGGGACCGCCACTACGAGCAGTACGTC. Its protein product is CASRSMGDRHYEQYV.

In DNA, the CDR3 is TGCAGTGCTAGACCAGGGGGGGTTAACTATGGCTACACCTTC. Its protein is CSARPGGVNYGYTF. This sequence joins TRBV20-1 and TRBJ1-2, with 7 bases aligning to TRBD1. CDR3 size: 14 residues. Germline V gene lookup returns CDR1 DFQATT and CDR2 SNEGSKA (reference sequence). V was clipped by 2 bases and J by 1 base; unmatched bases: 4.

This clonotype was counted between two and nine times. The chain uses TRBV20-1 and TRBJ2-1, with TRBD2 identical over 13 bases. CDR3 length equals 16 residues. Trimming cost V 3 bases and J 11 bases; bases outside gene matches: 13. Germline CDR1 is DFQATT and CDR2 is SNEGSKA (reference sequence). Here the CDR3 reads CSASGVLPGLAGKQFF. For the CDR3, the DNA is TGCAGTGCTAGTGGCGTGTTGCCGGGACTAGCGGGGAAGCAGTTCTTC.

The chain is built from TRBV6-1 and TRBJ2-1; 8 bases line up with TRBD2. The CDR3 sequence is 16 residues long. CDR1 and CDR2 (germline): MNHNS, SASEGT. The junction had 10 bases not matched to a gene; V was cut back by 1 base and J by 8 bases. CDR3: CASSEERAGEEDEQFF. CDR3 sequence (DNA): TGTGCCAGCAGTGAAGAGCGAGCGGGAGAGGAGGATGAGCAGTTCTTC.

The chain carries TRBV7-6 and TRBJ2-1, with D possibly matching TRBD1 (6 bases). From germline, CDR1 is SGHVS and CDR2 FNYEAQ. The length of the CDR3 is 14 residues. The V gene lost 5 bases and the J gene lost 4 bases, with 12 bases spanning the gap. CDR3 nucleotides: TGTGCCAGCAGCCCTACTGACAGGTACAATGAGCAGTTCTTC. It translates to CASSPTDRYNEQFF. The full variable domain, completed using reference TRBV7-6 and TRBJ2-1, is GAGVSQSPRYKVTKRGQDVALRCDPISGHVSLYWYRQALGQGPEFLTYFNYEAQQDKSGLPNDRFSAERPEGSISTLTIQRTEQRDSAMYRCASSPTDRYNEQFFGPGTRLTVL.

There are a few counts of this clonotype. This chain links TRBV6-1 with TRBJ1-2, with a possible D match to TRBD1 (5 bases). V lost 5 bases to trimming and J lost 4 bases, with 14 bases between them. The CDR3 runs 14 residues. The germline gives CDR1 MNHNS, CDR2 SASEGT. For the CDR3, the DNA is TGTGCCAGCAGTCGAAAACGTGACAGCTATGGCTACACCTTC. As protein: CASSRKRDSYGYTF.

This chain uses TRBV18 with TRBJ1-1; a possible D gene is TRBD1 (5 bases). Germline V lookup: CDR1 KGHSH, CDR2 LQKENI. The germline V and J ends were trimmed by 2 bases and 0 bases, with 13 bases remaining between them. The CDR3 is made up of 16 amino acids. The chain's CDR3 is CASSPSGGSMNTEAFF. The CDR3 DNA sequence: TGTGCCAGCTCACCAAGCGGGGGGTCCATGAACACTGAAGCTTTCTTT.

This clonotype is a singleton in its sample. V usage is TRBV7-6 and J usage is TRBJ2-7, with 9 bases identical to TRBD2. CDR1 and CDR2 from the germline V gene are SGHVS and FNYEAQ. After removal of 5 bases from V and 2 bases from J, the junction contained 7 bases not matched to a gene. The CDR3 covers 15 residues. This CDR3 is CASSPAGGGPYEQYF. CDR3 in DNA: TGTGCCAGCAGCCCAGCGGGAGGAGGCCCCTACGAGCAGTACTTC.

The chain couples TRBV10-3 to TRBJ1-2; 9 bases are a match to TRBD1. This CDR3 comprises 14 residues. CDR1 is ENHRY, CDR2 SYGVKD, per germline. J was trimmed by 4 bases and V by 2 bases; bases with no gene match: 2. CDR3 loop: CAISEPTGGYGYTF. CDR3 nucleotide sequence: TGTGCCATCAGTGAGCCGACAGGGGGCTATGGCTACACCTTC.

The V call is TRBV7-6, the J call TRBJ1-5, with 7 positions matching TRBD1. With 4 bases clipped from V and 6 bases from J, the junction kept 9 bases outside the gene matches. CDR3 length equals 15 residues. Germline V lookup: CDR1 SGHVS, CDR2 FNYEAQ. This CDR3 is CASSSDSGGGQPQHF. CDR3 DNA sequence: TGTGCCAGCAGCTCCGATTCAGGGGGGGGTCAGCCCCAGCATTTT.

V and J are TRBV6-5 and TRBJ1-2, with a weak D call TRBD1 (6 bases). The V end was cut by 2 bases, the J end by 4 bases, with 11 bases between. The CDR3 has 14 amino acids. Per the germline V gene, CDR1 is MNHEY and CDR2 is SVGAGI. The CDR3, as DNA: TGTGCCAGCAGTTACACAGGGAATCCCTATGGCTACACCTTC. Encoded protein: CASSYTGNPYGYTF.